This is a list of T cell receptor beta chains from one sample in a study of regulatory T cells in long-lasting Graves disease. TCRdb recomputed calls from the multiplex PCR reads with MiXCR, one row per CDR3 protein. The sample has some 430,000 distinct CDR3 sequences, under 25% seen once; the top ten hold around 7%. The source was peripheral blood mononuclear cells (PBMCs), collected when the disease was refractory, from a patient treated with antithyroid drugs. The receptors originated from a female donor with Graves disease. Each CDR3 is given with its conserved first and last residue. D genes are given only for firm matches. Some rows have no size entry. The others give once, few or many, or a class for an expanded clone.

CDR3: CASSYGIGDEQYF; V: TRBV28; D: NA; size: many; J: TRBJ2-7
CDR3: CASSEGLAVNTGELFF; V: TRBV5-1; D: TRBD2; size: NA; J: TRBJ2-2
CDR3: CASSFVGGTDPYEQYF; V: TRBV28; D: NA; size: many; J: TRBJ2-7
CDR3: CASRPGTGGTEAFF; V: TRBV12-3/TRBV12-4; D: TRBD1; size: many; J: TRBJ1-1
CDR3: CSASRTVGEAFF; V: TRBV20-1; D: NA; size: NA; J: TRBJ1-1
CDR3: CASNLQGEDGYTF; V: TRBV28; D: TRBD1; size: many; J: TRBJ1-2
CDR3: CASRRDFSNTGELFF; V: TRBV2; D: NA; size: many; J: TRBJ2-2
CDR3: CASSFGGISGGELFF; V: TRBV11-2; D: NA; size: once; J: TRBJ2-2
CDR3: CASSLAGRNTDTQYF; V: TRBV28; D: NA; size: NA; J: TRBJ2-3
CDR3: CASSPGLVDYGYTF; V: TRBV6-1; D: NA; size: many; J: TRBJ1-2
CDR3: CASSSLAGGTYEQYF; V: TRBV28; D: TRBD2; size: many; J: TRBJ2-7
CDR3: CASSSGEEANYGYTF; V: TRBV28; D: NA; size: many; J: TRBJ1-2
CDR3: CASSGGPGDTQYF; V: TRBV2; D: NA; size: NA; J: TRBJ2-3
CDR3: CASSVNRPLTSGNTIYF; V: TRBV9; D: NA; size: few; J: TRBJ1-3
CDR3: CASSLADYRSGVSYEQYF; V: TRBV7-2; D: TRBD2; size: few; J: TRBJ2-7
CDR3: CASSSGGQGGNTEAFF; V: TRBV6-2/TRBV6-3; D: TRBD1; size: few; J: TRBJ1-1
CDR3: CASSVVGIGDGVYNEQFF; V: TRBV9; D: NA; size: NA; J: TRBJ2-1
CDR3: CASTSGESGNTIYF; V: TRBV12-3/TRBV12-4; D: NA; size: few; J: TRBJ1-3
CDR3: CAISRGTQNIQYF; V: TRBV10-3; D: NA; size: NA; J: TRBJ2-4
CDR3: CASTSLDRGRMNTEAFF; V: TRBV7-2; D: TRBD1; size: NA; J: TRBJ1-1
CDR3: CASSYVSADQPKLFF; V: TRBV6-5; D: NA; size: many; J: TRBJ1-4
CDR3: CASRIGGFDGYTF; V: TRBV28; D: NA; size: many; J: TRBJ1-2
CDR3: CASSLMSGGRSGYTF; V: TRBV7-3; D: NA; size: many; J: TRBJ1-2
CDR3: CASSLGFGRGAFF; V: TRBV5-1; D: NA; size: few; J: TRBJ1-1
CDR3: CASILSSGPKSYGYTF; V: TRBV2; D: NA; size: many; J: TRBJ1-2
CDR3: CASSLVQGWFEAFF; V: TRBV7-2; D: NA; size: many; J: TRBJ1-1
CDR3: CSAIEFSREQYF; V: TRBV20-1; D: NA; size: few; J: TRBJ2-7
CDR3: CASSMEYGRVTEAFF; V: TRBV19; D: NA; size: NA; J: TRBJ1-1